Detailed here is one T cell receptor beta chain. How the authors handled the data: Estimated nucleated cell counts came from reference gene primer amplification. Measured with immunoSEQ multiplex PCR; TCRdb has only the in-frame clones, and not every one. That table gives V, J and clone size, and the DNA gave D and trimming. The table records approximately 100,000 clones, just over 90% of them present only once. This sample stems from a study of blood T cell repertoires in COVID-19. Overall study context: Samples came from the United States, Italy and Spain, spanning acute and convalescent COVID-19. In each case, the material was cDNA or gDNA derived from T cells, B-cell-depleted T cells, or PBMCs.

Trimming shortened V by 1 base and J by 7 bases, and 13 bases separated the two germline ends. CDR3 size: 14 residues. The germline V gene has CDR1 LGHDT and CDR2 YNNKEL (reference sequence). The rearrangement links TRBV3-1 (or the pseudogene TRBV3-2) to TRBJ1-1, with D maybe TRBD1 (5 bases). Sequences were obtained from peripheral blood. This clonotype was obtained from a man aged 55 to 70 with acute or convalescent COVID-19. CDR3: CASSQGDSRREAFF. DNA of the CDR3: TGTGCCAGCAGCCAAGGAGACAGCCGGCGTGAAGCTTTCTTT.